The 27 T cell receptor beta chains below all came from one sample that was sequenced in a study of OX40 agonist ivuxolimab in advanced cancers. Generated by immunoSEQ multiplex PCR, the TCRdb table keeps only in-frame clones and is missing some. The sample consists of tens of thousands of clones, under 85% of them appearing once. The specimen was CD4+ or CD8+ T cells sorted from blood, collected in a trial of the OX40 agonist ivuxolimab. Receptor source: an adult with an advanced solid tumor such as melanoma, head and neck, liver or kidney cancer.

The rearrangement uses TRBV6-5 and TRBJ2-7; D is ambiguous. V shed 7 bases and J shed 3 bases, with 7 bases lying between them. Germline V lookup: CDR1 MNHEY, CDR2 SVGAGI. The CDR3 runs 11 residues. CDR3 sequence: CASMLGYEQYF. CDR3 DNA: TGTGCCAGCATGCTGGGCTACGAGCAGTACTTC.

V is TRBV11-3 and J is TRBJ2-2, with a weak D call TRBD1 (6 bases). V lost 6 bases to trimming and J lost 4 bases, with 15 bases between them. Looked up from germline, CDR1 is SGHNT and CDR2 is YENEEA. The CDR3 spans 15 residues. Here the CDR3 reads CASSYRTVFTGELFF. CDR3 sequence (DNA): TGTGCCAGCAGTTATAGGACAGTCTTCACCGGGGAGCTGTTTTTT.

V and J are TRBV19 and TRBJ1-2; the D is unclear. CDR1 is LNHDA, CDR2 SQIVND, per germline (reference sequence). The CDR3 runs 17 residues. V was clipped by 3 bases and J by 4 bases, with 21 bases between them. The CDR3 loop is CASSIFQEAHRIYGYTF. CDR3 DNA sequence: TGTGCCAGTAGTATTTTCCAAGAGGCACACCGGATCTATGGCTACACCTTC. Full variable domain (rest looked up from reference TRBV19 and TRBJ1-2): DGGITQSPKYLFRKEGQNVTLSCEQNLNHDAMYWYRQDPGQGLRLIYYSQIVNDFQKGDIAEGYSVSREKKESFPLTVTSAQKNPTAFYLCASSIFQEAHRIYGYTFGSGTRLTVV.

The chain joins TRBV5-6 to TRBJ2-5; TRBD2 matches at 9 bases. Judging by the DNA end, TRBJ2-7 fits better; the J call may be wrong. The V gene's germline CDR1 is SGHDT and CDR2 YYEEEE. CDR3 length equals 16 residues. The CDR3 region has the DNA TGTGCCAGCAGCTTGGGTGTTAGCGGGGGCTCCTACGAGCAGTACTTC. Protein: CASSLGVSGGSYEQYF.

The gene calls are TRBV6-1 and TRBJ2-1; tentatively, D is TRBD1 (6 bases). The germline V and J ends were trimmed by 4 bases and 2 bases, with 9 bases remaining between them. The CDR3 runs 14 residues. Germline V lookup: CDR1 MNHNS, CDR2 SASEGT. The CDR3 DNA reads TGTGCCAGCAGTGCTGCAGGGGCCTACAATGAGCAGTTCTTC. It codes for CASSAAGAYNEQFF.

By share, this clone ranks as medium-sized (0.01 to 0.1%). V is TRBV4-1 and J is TRBJ2-7; 10 nucleotides line up with TRBD1. The CDR3 runs 17 residues. Germline V gene data show CDR1 as MGHRA and CDR2 as YSYEKL. Trimming cost V 4 bases and J 1 base; bases outside gene matches: 10. The CDR3: CASSPQTGGLGSYEQYF. CDR3 DNA sequence: TGCGCCAGCAGCCCCCAGACAGGGGGCTTGGGTTCCTACGAGCAGTACTTC.

The chain recombines TRBV28 with TRBJ2-3; no clear D. The CDR3 totals 12 residues. V lost 4 bases and J 4 bases, leaving 6 bases between the germline ends. Per germline, CDR1 MDHEN and CDR2 SYDVKM. In DNA, the CDR3 is TGTGCCAGCAGTTCTGGGTCAGATACGCAGTATTTT. Its translation: CASSSGSDTQYF.

The chain joins TRBV28 to TRBJ1-2; TRBD1 is a possible D gene (5 bases). This CDR3 has 14 amino acids. Trimming removed 2 bases at V and 8 bases at J, with 15 bases between. From germline, CDR1 is MDHEN and CDR2 SYDVKM. The CDR3: CASSLSRDGSGYTF. Here the CDR3 DNA reads TGTGCCAGCAGTTTAAGCCGGGACGGGTCGGGCTACACCTTC.

The CDR3 bases are TGTGCCAGCAGCTTAGCGCTAGCGGGAGGGGGAGAGACCCAGTACTTC. Its protein product is CASSLALAGGGETQYF. The chain employs TRBV7-9 and TRBJ2-5; the match to TRBD2 covers 12 bases. This CDR3 is 16 amino acids long. The germline V gene encodes CDR1 SEHNR and CDR2 FQNEAQ (reference sequence). V dropped 0 bases and J dropped 4; count of bases not matched to a gene: 3. Looking up the rest from reference TRBV7-9 and TRBJ2-5 gives the full variable domain: DTGVSQNPRHKITKRGQNVTFRCDPISEHNRLYWYRQTLGQGPEFLTYFQNEAQLEKSRLLSDRFSAERPKGSFSTLEIQRTEQGDSAMYLCASSLALAGGGETQYFGPGTRLLVL.

The chain employs TRBV4-1 and TRBJ2-3; the D call may be TRBD1 or TRBD2 (5 bases each). Germline loops: CDR1 MGHRA, CDR2 YSYEKL. V lost 7 bases, J lost 7 bases, and 15 bases lay in between. This CDR3 region has 13 residues. The CDR3 nucleotides read TGCGCCAGCACCCCCCATGAGGGGTATACGCAGTATTTT. Translating gives CASTPHEGYTQYF.

The V call is TRBV18, the J call TRBJ2-3; 8 nucleotides align to TRBD2. The length of the CDR3 is 13 residues. The junction had 2 bases not matched to a gene; V was cut back by 3 bases and J by 6 bases. Looked up from germline, CDR1 is KGHSH and CDR2 is LQKENI. This chain's CDR3 is CASSPGGRDTQYF. CDR3 coding DNA: TGTGCCAGCTCACCGGGCGGGAGGGATACGCAGTATTTT.

The V call is TRBV28, the J call TRBJ2-7; D ambiguous. V lost 7 bases and J 6 bases, leaving 22 bases between the germline ends. The CDR3 loop spans 15 amino acids. Germline CDR1 is MDHEN and CDR2 is SYDVKM. This chain's CDR3 is CASTPSDTVTREQYF. The DNA for the CDR3 is TGTGCCAGCACCCCATCCGACACCGTTACTCGCGAGCAGTACTTC.

This clone has just one count. V gene TRBV18 combines with J gene TRBJ2-2; D is unclear. The CDR3 has 15 residues. Deletions cut 3 bases from V and 4 bases from J, with 12 bases between. Germline assignment: CDR1 KGHSH and CDR2 LQKENI. CDR3 bases: TGTGCCAGCTCACCTCGCCCAGATTTCACCGGGGAGCTGTTTTTT. Protein sequence: CASSPRPDFTGELFF.

The chain combines TRBV25-1 with TRBJ1-2; the D gene is possibly TRBD1 (6 bases). Germline V lookup: CDR1 MGHDK, CDR2 SYGVNS. V shed 0 bases and J shed 5 bases, with 7 bases lying between them. The CDR3 extends over 13 amino acids. The CDR3 DNA sequence: TGTGCCAGCAGTGAATACACAGGGTATGGCTACACCTTC. Translated: CASSEYTGYGYTF.

The chain uses TRBV2 and TRBJ2-3; 7 bases agree with TRBD2. The length of the CDR3 is 16 residues. Germline lookup yields CDR1 SNHLY and CDR2 FYNNEI. J was trimmed by 6 bases and V by 2 bases; bases with no gene match: 11. The DNA for the CDR3 is TGTGCCAGCAGTGAATTAGGGACTATGATAGGGGATACGCAGTATTTT. Residues: CASSELGTMIGDTQYF.

This clone was counted once. The J gene is TRBJ2-1, the V gene TRBV9; D not certain. The V end was cut by 0 bases, the J end by 10 bases, with 8 bases between. The germline V gene has CDR1 SGDLS and CDR2 YYNGEE. The CDR3 runs to 12 residues. This CDR3 is CASSVALGEQFF. Written as DNA, the CDR3 is TGTGCCAGCAGCGTAGCCTTAGGGGAGCAGTTCTTC.

The chain combines TRBV12-2 with TRBJ1-1. TRBV12-2 is a known pseudogene. The CDR3 extends over 17 amino acids. DNA of the CDR3: TGTGCAAGTCGCTTTCCGCGACCGGGAGAGGGGGACACTGAAGCTTTCTTT. Translated: CASRFPRPGEGDTEAFF.

The rearrangement joins TRBV5-4 to TRBJ1-1; D perhaps matches TRBD1 (5 bases). The CDR3 runs 15 residues. The V end was cut by 0 bases, the J end by 5 bases, with 14 bases between. CDR1 is SGHNT and CDR2 is YYREEE in the germline V gene (reference sequence). The CDR3 bases are TGTGCCAGCAGCTTGGGAGAGTTAGGGGATACTGAAGCTTTCTTT. Amino acid sequence: CASSLGELGDTEAFF.

The V gene is TRBV19, the J gene TRBJ1-4, with TRBD1 matching over 7 bases. CDR1 is LNHDA and CDR2 is SQIVND in the germline V gene (reference sequence). The CDR3 totals 14 residues. V dropped 6 bases and J dropped 7; count of bases not matched to a gene: 8. The CDR3 nucleotides read TGTGCCAGTAGCCCTGAGGGGGCTGGTGAAAAACTGTTTTTT. Translated, it gives CASSPEGAGEKLFF.

This clone was observed a single time. The chain links TRBV6-6 to TRBJ2-1; the match to TRBD1 covers 10 bases. Trimming at V came to 7 bases and at J to 6 bases, leaving 9 bases not matched to a gene. The CDR3 consists of 15 residues. From germline, CDR1 is MNHNY and CDR2 SVGAGI (reference sequence). DNA for the CDR3: TGTGCCAGCAATCAAAGACAGGGGGCGAGCAATGAGCAGTTCTTC. Its translation is CASNQRQGASNEQFF.

The chain is built from TRBV10-3 and TRBJ1-3; weak D call: TRBD1 (5 bases). Germline-derived CDR1 and CDR2 are ENHRY and SYGVKD. CDR3 size: 15 residues. Trimming stripped 3 bases from V and 0 bases from J, with 9 bases between. The CDR3 region is CAISDTGLSGNTIYF. For the CDR3, the DNA is TGTGCCATCAGTGATACAGGCCTCTCTGGAAACACCATATATTTT.

The chain is built from TRBV5-4 and TRBJ2-3; D perhaps matches TRBD2 (6 bases). The germline V and J ends were trimmed by 0 bases and 2 bases, with 10 bases remaining between them. The CDR3 runs 15 residues. Germline CDR1 SGHNT, CDR2 YYREEE (reference sequence). CDR3 sequence reads: CASSLGQGLTDTQYF. DNA for the CDR3: TGTGCCAGCAGCTTGGGTCAGGGACTCACAGATACGCAGTATTTT. Based on the CDR3 plus reference TRBV5-4 and TRBJ2-3, the full variable domain is ETGVTQSPTHLIKTRGQQVTLRCSSQSGHNTVSWYQQALGQGPQFIFQYYREEENGRGNFPPRFSGLQFPNYSSELNVNALELDDSALYLCASSLGQGLTDTQYFGPGTRLTVL.

V gene TRBV4-1 combines with J gene TRBJ1-5; the D is unclear. V gave up 1 base and J gave up 2 bases, with 15 bases separating them. The CDR3 totals 17 residues. CDR1 and CDR2 (germline): MGHRA, YSYEKL. The CDR3 spells CASSQGVRDLGNQPQHF. In DNA form, the CDR3 reads TGCGCCAGCAGCCAAGGGGTTCGAGATTTGGGCAATCAGCCCCAGCATTTT.

The chain uses TRBV2 and TRBJ2-5; no definite D call. The CDR3 sequence is 14 residues long. V was clipped by 0 bases and J by 6 bases, with 11 bases between them. CDR1 is SNHLY, CDR2 FYNNEI, per germline. In nucleotides, the CDR3 is TGTGCCAGCAGTGAAGCTATGAAACCTAAGACCCAGTACTTC. Its translation: CASSEAMKPKTQYF. The full variable domain, rest sourced from reference TRBV2 and TRBJ2-5, is EPEVTQTPSHQVTQMGQEVILRCVPISNHLYFYWYRQILGQKVEFLVSFYNNEISEKSEIFDDQFSVERPDGSNFTLKIRSTKLEDSAMYFCASSEAMKPKTQYFGPGTRLLVL.

This sequence joins TRBV12-5 and TRBJ2-5; the D is unclear. The germline V gene encodes CDR1 LGHNT and CDR2 FRNRAP. This CDR3 comprises 17 residues. Deletions cut 4 bases from V and 1 base from J, with 19 bases between. The CDR3 loop reads CASGWSLGTETQETQYF. The CDR3 DNA reads TGTGCTAGTGGTTGGAGCCTGGGAACAGAAACCCAAGAGACCCAGTACTTC. Filled out from reference TRBV12-5 and TRBJ2-5, the complete variable domain reads DARVTQTPRHKVTEMGQEVTMRCQPILGHNTVFWYRQTMMQGLELLAYFRNRAPLDDSGMPKDRFSAEMPDATLATLKIQPSEPRDSAVYFCASGWSLGTETQETQYFGPGTRLLVL.

This sequence joins TRBV7-8 and TRBJ1-4; D unclear. This CDR3 has 13 amino acids. Trimming removed 1 base at V and 7 bases at J, with 7 bases between. CDR1 SGHVS and CDR2 FQNEAQ come from the germline V gene. In nucleotides, the CDR3 is TGTGCCAGCAGCTTAGGGGTTGGTGAAAAACTGTTTTTT. It is translated as CASSLGVGEKLFF.

This sequence joins TRBV19 and TRBJ1-3; D may be TRBD1 (6 bases). This CDR3 has 17 amino acids. Deletions cut 8 bases from V and 0 bases from J, with 20 bases between. Germline V gene sequence: CDR1 LNHDA, CDR2 SQIVND (reference sequence). CDR3 residues: CASWGAHDRISGNTIYF. DNA for the CDR3: TGTGCCAGTTGGGGGGCACACGACAGAATCTCTGGAAACACCATATATTTT.